This T cell receptor (beta chain) derives from a study of cytotoxic CD8 clonotypes in ibrutinib-treated CLL. Looking at the study overall: Of a cohort that held roughly eleven relapsed/refractory and around 14 treatment-naive patients, roughly 18 were IGHV unmutated.

CDR1 is MDHEN and CDR2 is SYDVKM in the germline V gene. The CDR3 consists of 15 residues. Trimming removed 6 bases from V and 3 bases from J; junction bases left unmatched: 10. About 1.8 micrograms of genomic DNA came from cryopreserved PBMCs for TCR beta libraries. Depth targeted 1 in 200,000 to 1 in 1 million T cells, averaging approximately 10x coverage per clonotype. Assay: immunoSEQ multiplex PCR; the TCRdb copy retains only in-frame clones and omits some. Among about 24,000 clones, less than 80% were seen once, and the ten largest hold 7% to 9.5%. The receptor's source is a human donor with chronic lymphocytic leukemia. This specimen was PBMCs, taken before ibrutinib treatment. The chain is built from TRBV28 and TRBJ2-7; 8 positions match TRBD1. The CDR3 nucleotides read TGTGCCAGCAGACCCCTGGGGACAGGCCGCTACGAGCAGTACTTC. Protein sequence: CASRPLGTGRYEQYF.